This T cell receptor (beta chain) was recovered during a study of regulatory T cells in long-lasting Graves disease. This clonotype was seen ten or more times. Relying on iRepertoire HTBI primers and Arm-PCR of CDR3 regions, the team built TCR beta libraries. TCRdb called the multiplex PCR reads again in MiXCR, with one record for every CDR3 protein. The sample has about 560,000 distinct CDR3 sequences, about 16% seen once. Time point reported: newly diagnosed GD, antithyroid drugs for less than 3 months. RNA isolated from PBMCs was used to make the TCR library. These data were likewise used in another study, on T cells in Graves' hyperthyroidism and ophthalmopathy.

The sample in question was peripheral blood mononuclear cells (PBMCs), obtained at new diagnosis, from a patient treated with antithyroid drugs. The source of this sequence is a man between 18 and 35 years old with Graves disease.

The CDR3, as DNA: TGTGCCAGCAGCTTAATGGGAGGGACTGCTCGAGGCTACGAGCAGTACTTC. Translated, it gives CASSLMGGTARGYEQYF. The rearrangement uses TRBV7-2 and TRBJ2-7, with 7 positions matching TRBD2. The germline V gene encodes CDR1 SGHTA and CDR2 FQGNSA. Unmatched junction bases numbered 13, after V lost 2 bases and J lost 3 bases. The CDR3 spans 17 residues.